The source of this TCR beta chain is a study of early T cells in non-severe SARS-CoV-2 infection (dated by TCRdb to the early 2020s). At the level of the whole study: Because TCR sequencing was done on bulk RNA from unsorted whole blood, the alpha and beta chains could not be paired. What the authors observed across the whole study: VDJdb matching was skewed toward anti-spike CD8 responses, so virus-specific expansions were likely underestimated and private and CD4 specificities were missed.

About this clonotype itself: Its recognized antigen is unknown. No much larger clone exists at a distance of one base, and base qualities are not known.

Trimming at the junction amounts to 6 bases on V and 9 bases on J, and the germline ends lie 9 bases apart. CDR1 and CDR2 are drawn from the germline V gene: MRHNA, SNTAGT. Its CDR3 holds 11 amino acids, cysteine through phenylalanine. Only the CDR3 DNA is retained, 33 bases long and in frame from the first base. A case-control design nested within a healthcare worker cohort in London, UK, was used, with weekly nasopharyngeal swab PCR tests and blood sampling performed. Healthcare workers were enrolled in the week of the UK lockdown, from 23 to 31 March 2020, and were followed every week for up to about 16 weeks. To prepare the library, 5' RACE was applied. Sequencing was carried out with a NextSeq 500. Unique molecular identifiers were attached to individual cDNA molecules in the TCR library protocol so that sequencing error and PCR bias could be corrected. Both TCR alpha and beta chains were sequenced, and tight co-correlation was observed between alpha and beta sequence abundances in each sample. In the authors' own workflow: Decombinator V4 was used to annotate TCR sequences for V gene, J gene and CDR3. TCRs were defined as expanded if a significant change between any two time points was detected under a Poisson model with p below 0.0001. TCR abundances were normalised to the total number of TCRs sequenced in each sample and reported as counts per million. TRAV1-2 paired with TRAJ12, TRAJ20 or TRAJ33 defined MAIT TCRs, while TRAV10 paired with TRAJ18 defined iNKT TCRs. VDJdb, accessed 1 November 2021, was searched for CMV, EBV and SARS-CoV-2 annotated TCRs, with TCRs annotated for multiple antigens excluded. The raw public data were reprocessed by TCRdb itself: fastp quality trimming at Q25, MiXCR clonotype calling, in-frame beta chains only. A single entry per CDR3 protein holds the most common genes and DNA from its merged rows. These V and J calls are TCRdb output, not the study's own analysis. In all, the sample holds roughly 99,000 distinct CDR3 sequences, and approximately 12% of those were seen once. Together, the top ten hold 4.4% of the sample.

The chain was built from TRBV6-4 and TRBJ2-1; there is no confident call for the D gene. This receptor was obtained from an adult who was a healthcare worker with PCR-confirmed SARS-CoV-2 infection or an uninfected control (not recorded which). The sample here was whole blood, taken at baseline. The nucleotide sequence reads as follows: TGTGCCAGCAGAGTAGTTGCTGAGCAGTTCTTC. This encodes CASRVVAEQFF.